This T cell receptor (beta chain) derives from a study of neoadjuvant anti-PD-1 for oral cavity cancer. About the study: Most patients had three to four biweekly doses of 3 mg/kg nivolumab before resection. Patients without progression got a fourth dose around day 43. Overall study results and limits: Each response group had just a few patients in TCR analyses.

This sample's time point: after neoadjuvant nivolumab, at surgical resection. PBMCs were not maintained or expanded in culture before analysis. Trimming removed 4 bases at V and 1 base at J, with 7 bases between. The CDR3 length is 13 residues. The V gene's germline CDR1 is SNHLY and CDR2 FYNNEI. As regards this clone: Its specificity is not known.

Only in-frame clones appear in the TCRdb table, and some are missing; sequencing was by immunoSEQ multiplex PCR. The repertoire holds about 14,000 clones, with 75% to 85% as singletons. This TCR was sampled from a person aged 35-79 years with oral cavity squamous cell carcinoma. The specimen was PBMCs, collected after nivolumab (anti-PD-1) treatment. The chain combines TRBV2 with TRBJ2-5; D may be TRBD1 (6 bases). CDR3 sequence: CASSVQGQETQYF. The CDR3 DNA reads as TGTGCCAGCAGTGTACAGGGCCAAGAGACCCAGTACTTC.